These 20 T cell receptor beta chains came from one sample sequenced in a study of blood T cell repertoires in COVID-19. The repertoire was sequenced with immunoSEQ multiplex PCR; TCRdb's copy has only in-frame clones and lacks some. Of 100,000 or so clones in the sample, roughly 81% were seen once. Sample: peripheral blood. Receptor source: a woman in her sixties or seventies with acute or convalescent COVID-19.

This sequence joins TRBV7-9 and TRBJ2-7; TRBD2 might be the D (6 bases). This CDR3 contains 17 residues. V was shortened by 1 base and J by 1 base, with 17 bases between the two germline ends. Germline CDR1 is SEHNR and CDR2 is FQNEAQ (reference sequence). In DNA, the CDR3 is TGTGCCAGCAGCTTAGGGGACTGGGCCCTTCCATCCTACGAGCAGTACTTC. This sequence encodes CASSLGDWALPSYEQYF. Filled out from reference TRBV7-9 and TRBJ2-7, the complete variable domain reads DTGVSQNPRHKITKRGQNVTFRCDPISEHNRLYWYRQTLGQGPEFLTYFQNEAQLEKSRLLSDRFSAERPKGSFSTLEIQRTEQGDSAMYLCASSLGDWALPSYEQYFGPGTRLTVT.

The rearrangement uses TRBV4-1 and TRBJ1-5; perhaps TRBD1 as D (5 bases). Germline CDR1 reads MGHRA; CDR2 reads YSYEKL. The CDR3 loop spans 14 amino acids. V dropped 1 base and J dropped 6 bases, with 10 bases sitting between them. CDR3 protein: CASSQVGGGQPQHF. In DNA form, the CDR3 reads TGCGCCAGCAGCCAAGTGGGGGGGGGTCAGCCCCAGCATTTT.

The chain couples TRBV7-2 to TRBJ2-1; 7 bases align to TRBD2. The CDR3 is 16 residues long. The V gene end was trimmed by 4 bases and the J gene end by 2 bases; junction bases not matched to a gene: 8. In germline, CDR1 is SGHTA, CDR2 FQGNSA. CDR3 bases: TGTGCCAGCAGCTCGCTAGCGGCGAAACCCTACAATGAGCAGTTCTTC. It yields the protein CASSSLAAKPYNEQFF. The entire variable domain, with the rest obtained from reference TRBV7-2 and TRBJ2-1, is as follows: GAGVSQSPSNKVTEKGKDVELRCDPISGHTALYWYRQSLGQGLEFLIYFQGNSAPDKSGLPSDRFSAERTGGSVSTLTIQRTQQEDSAVYLCASSSLAAKPYNEQFFGPGTRLTVL.

V and J are TRBV28 and TRBJ1-3, with 7 bases matching TRBD1. Trimming took 5 bases from V and 8 from J; bases not matched to a gene: 3. This CDR3 is built from 12 residues. Germline V lookup: CDR1 MDHEN, CDR2 SYDVKM. CDR3 sequence reads: CASSTGAYTIYF. In nucleotides, the CDR3 is TGTGCCAGCAGTACAGGGGCATACACCATATATTTT.

The chain employs TRBV27 and TRBJ1-1; a weak D match, TRBD1 (5 bases). V was pared by 7 bases and J by 6 bases, with 21 bases between. In germline, CDR1 is MNHEY, CDR2 SMNVEV (reference sequence). This CDR3 has 15 residues. The CDR3 coding sequence is TGTGCCAGCATACCCCGCCAGGGTAACAGTCCTGAAGCTTTCTTT. Residues: CASIPRQGNSPEAFF.

The chain joins TRBV28 to TRBJ2-1; D is possibly TRBD2 (6 bases). CDR3 length: 15 amino acids. Germline V gene lookup returns CDR1 MDHEN and CDR2 SYDVKM. Deletions cut 7 bases from V and 8 bases from J, with 21 bases between. The CDR3 bases are TGTGCCAGCAAACTACAACTACATCGGGAGCATGAGCAGTTCTTC. Protein product: CASKLQLHREHEQFF.

The rearrangement joins TRBV24-1 to TRBJ2-7; TRBD2 matches at 10 bases. The CDR3 covers 15 residues. With V trimmed by 4 bases and J by 3 bases, 5 bases remained unmatched. Germline CDR1 KGHDR, CDR2 SFDVKD. CDR3 protein: CATSDPGTSVYEQYF. CDR3 bases: TGTGCCACCAGTGACCCCGGGACTAGCGTCTACGAGCAGTACTTC.

This rearrangement joins TRBV7-6 to TRBJ2-7, with 8 bases matching TRBD1. The CDR3 length is 14 residues. Germline-derived CDR1 and CDR2 are SGHVS and FNYEAQ. Trimming at V came to 5 bases and at J to 2 bases, leaving 5 bases not matched to a gene. CDR3 in amino acids: CASSPGGSTYEQYF. The CDR3 region has the DNA TGTGCCAGCAGCCCAGGGGGCTCCACCTACGAGCAGTACTTC.

The chain is built from TRBV15 and TRBJ1-1, with 7 bases that match TRBD1. V was clipped by 3 bases and J by 8 bases; unmatched bases: 6. The CDR3 contains 13 residues. The V gene's germline CDR1 is LNHNV and CDR2 YYDKDF (reference sequence). The CDR3, as DNA: TGTGCCACCAGCAGGACAGGGATCGACGAAGCTTTCTTT. It yields the protein CATSRTGIDEAFF.

This chain links TRBV11-2 with TRBJ2-5, with 7 bases lining up with TRBD2. The CDR3 runs to 15 residues. The trim removed 4 bases at V and 7 bases at J, leaving 12 bases unmatched. Germline CDR1 reads SGHAT; CDR2 reads FQNNGV. In DNA, the CDR3 is TGTGCCAGCAGCTCAAGGGCCCGGGAGGCGGGGACCCAGTACTTC. Its translation: CASSSRAREAGTQYF.

For the CDR3, the DNA is TGCGCCAGCAGCTTGGGCCAGGGAGGGCAAGCTTTCTTT. It is translated as CASSLGQGGQAFF. The chain has TRBV5-1 and TRBJ1-1; TRBD1 is a possible D gene (5 bases). Between the trimmed V and J ends, which lost 0 bases and 9 bases, there was a span of 12 bases. Germline loops: CDR1 SGHRS, CDR2 YFSETQ. The CDR3 covers 13 residues.

The rearrangement joins TRBV9 to TRBJ1-2; weak D call: TRBD1 (5 bases). Germline V gene sequence: CDR1 SGDLS, CDR2 YYNGEE. Trimming pared 4 bases from V and 5 bases from J, leaving 18 bases between. The CDR3 runs to 15 residues. Written as DNA, the CDR3 is TGTGCCAGCAGCCCGCCTGGGCAGGGCGGATATGGCTACACCTTC. Translation: CASSPPGQGGYGYTF.

The rearrangement uses TRBV2 and TRBJ2-2; perhaps TRBD1 as D (6 bases). Germline V gives CDR1 SNHLY, CDR2 FYNNEI. Trimming shortened V by 4 bases and J by 6 bases, and 12 bases separated the two germline ends. CDR3 length: 14 residues. The CDR3 protein is CASSGDRTAGELFF. Here the CDR3 DNA reads TGTGCCAGCAGTGGCGACAGGACGGCCGGGGAGCTGTTTTTT. Together with reference TRBV2 and TRBJ2-2, the CDR3 gives the full variable domain: EPEVTQTPSHQVTQMGQEVILRCVPISNHLYFYWYRQILGQKVEFLVSFYNNEISEKSEIFDDQFSVERPDGSNFTLKIRSTKLEDSAMYFCASSGDRTAGELFFGEGSRLTVL.

This chain joins TRBV5-6 and TRBJ1-3; D not certain. The germline CDR1 and CDR2 sequences are SGHDT and YYEEEE. CDR3 size: 16 residues. V was trimmed by 4 bases and J by 3 bases, leaving 17 bases between them. The CDR3 loop reads CASSPGWVPGGNTIYF. The CDR3, as DNA: TGTGCCAGCAGCCCGGGGTGGGTGCCGGGTGGAAACACCATATATTTT. Combining the CDR3 with reference TRBV5-6 and TRBJ1-3 gives the whole variable domain DAGVTQSPTHLIKTRGQQVTLRCSPKSGHDTVSWYQQALGQGPQFIFQYYEEEERQRGNFPDRFSGHQFPNYSSELNVNALLLGDSALYLCASSPGWVPGGNTIYFGEGSWLTVV.

The genes are TRBV30 and TRBJ2-3, with unresolved D. The CDR3 is made up of 12 amino acids. V lost 0 bases to trimming and J lost 6 bases, with 7 bases between them. Germline V lookup: CDR1 GTSNPN, CDR2 SVGIG (reference sequence). The CDR3 loop reads CAWSVSRDTQYF. The CDR3 DNA reads as TGTGCCTGGAGTGTTTCGAGGGATACGCAGTATTTT.

The chain is built from TRBV9 and TRBJ2-3, with TRBD2 matching over 9 bases. CDR1 is SGDLS and CDR2 is YYNGEE in the germline V gene. The CDR3 spans 16 residues. The V and J ends lost 5 bases and 6 bases, in that order; junction bases with no gene match: 13. The CDR3: CASSSLPGLAGDTQYF. For the CDR3, the DNA is TGTGCCAGCAGTTCTTTGCCGGGACTAGCTGGGGATACGCAGTATTTT.

The gene calls are TRBV5-1 and TRBJ2-1, with D possibly being TRBD2 (6 bases). CDR3 length: 14 residues. The germline V gene encodes CDR1 SGHRS and CDR2 YFSETQ. V was cut by 2 bases and J by 5 bases, with 11 bases left in between. As DNA, the CDR3 is TGCGCCAGCAGCTTAGGGACTGGCAACAATGAGCAGTTCTTC. Amino acids: CASSLGTGNNEQFF.

This clone was seen more than once but under ten times. The chain recombines TRBV9 with TRBJ1-5; the match to TRBD1 covers 8 bases. V lost 5 bases, J lost 7 bases, and 17 bases stayed unmatched. CDR1 SGDLS and CDR2 YYNGEE come from the germline V gene. The CDR3 consists of 17 residues. CDR3 sequence: CASREYGGQGQGQPQHF. In nucleotides, the CDR3 is TGTGCCAGCAGGGAGTACGGAGGACAGGGCCAGGGGCAGCCCCAGCATTTT.

As for this clone: The same CDR3 also results from other DNA sequences found in this sample. J is TRBJ2-5 and V is TRBV29-1; no firm D call. The germline V gene has CDR1 SQVTM and CDR2 ANQGSEA. The ends were cut back, 2 bases at V and 5 bases at J, with 3 bases in the middle. The CDR3 consists of 10 residues. The DNA of the CDR3 is TGCAGCGTTGAACGGGAGACCCAGTACTTC. Translation gives CSVERETQYF. Using reference TRBV29-1 and TRBJ2-5 for the parts outside the CDR3, the full variable domain is SAVISQKPSRDICQRGTSLTIQCQVDSQVTMMFWYRQQPGQSLTLIATANQGSEATYESGFVIDKFPISRPNLTFSTLTVSNMSPEDSSIYLCSVERETQYFGPGTRLLVL.

The chain uses TRBV7-2 and TRBJ1-5; D gene uncertain. The V end lost 2 bases, the J end lost 5 bases, and 16 bases lay between the germline ends. The CDR3 contains 16 residues. Looked up from germline, CDR1 is SGHTA and CDR2 is FQGNSA. As DNA, the CDR3 is TGTGCCAGCAGCTTATACAATAGCCCCTACGATCAGCCCCAGCATTTT. Translating it yields CASSLYNSPYDQPQHF.